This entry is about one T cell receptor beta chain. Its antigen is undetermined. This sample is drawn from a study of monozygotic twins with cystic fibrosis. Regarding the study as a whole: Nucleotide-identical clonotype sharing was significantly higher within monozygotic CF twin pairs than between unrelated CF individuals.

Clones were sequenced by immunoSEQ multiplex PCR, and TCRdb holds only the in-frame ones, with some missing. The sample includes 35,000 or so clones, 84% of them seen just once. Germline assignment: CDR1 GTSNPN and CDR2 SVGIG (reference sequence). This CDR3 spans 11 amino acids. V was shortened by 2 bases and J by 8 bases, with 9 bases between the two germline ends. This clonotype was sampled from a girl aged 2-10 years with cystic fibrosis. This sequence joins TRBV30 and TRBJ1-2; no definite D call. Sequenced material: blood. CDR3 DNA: TGTGCCTGGAGTTTTCAAAGGGGCTACACCTTC. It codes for CAWSFQRGYTF.